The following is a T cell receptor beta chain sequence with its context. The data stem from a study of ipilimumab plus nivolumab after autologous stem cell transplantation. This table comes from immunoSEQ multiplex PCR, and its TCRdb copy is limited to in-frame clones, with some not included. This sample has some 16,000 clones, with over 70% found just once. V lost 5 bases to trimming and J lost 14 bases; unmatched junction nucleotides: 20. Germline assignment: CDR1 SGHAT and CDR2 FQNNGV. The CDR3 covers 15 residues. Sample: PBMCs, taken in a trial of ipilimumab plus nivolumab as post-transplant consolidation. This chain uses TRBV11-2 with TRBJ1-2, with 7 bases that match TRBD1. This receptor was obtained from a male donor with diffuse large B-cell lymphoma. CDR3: CASSPGVRDSPVLTF. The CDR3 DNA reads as TGTGCCAGCAGCCCGGGGGTCCGGGACAGCCCCGTTTTGACCTTC.